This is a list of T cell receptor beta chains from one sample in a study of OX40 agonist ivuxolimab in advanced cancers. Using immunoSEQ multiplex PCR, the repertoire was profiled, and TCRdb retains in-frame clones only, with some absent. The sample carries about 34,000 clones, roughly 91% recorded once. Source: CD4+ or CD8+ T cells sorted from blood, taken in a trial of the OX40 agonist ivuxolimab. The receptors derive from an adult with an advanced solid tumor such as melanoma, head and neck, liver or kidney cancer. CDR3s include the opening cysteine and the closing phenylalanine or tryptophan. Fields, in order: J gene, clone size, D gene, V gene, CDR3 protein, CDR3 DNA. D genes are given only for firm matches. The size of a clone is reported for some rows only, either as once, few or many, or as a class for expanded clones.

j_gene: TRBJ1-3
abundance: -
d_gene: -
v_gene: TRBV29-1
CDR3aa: CSVVEGNSGNTIYF
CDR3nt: TGCAGCGTTGTGGAGGGAAACTCTGGAAACACCATATATTTT

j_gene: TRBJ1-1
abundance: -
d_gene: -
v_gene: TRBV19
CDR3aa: CASDEGGGRNTEAFF
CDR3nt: TGTGCCAGCGACGAGGGGGGGGGAAGGAACACTGAAGCTTTCTTT

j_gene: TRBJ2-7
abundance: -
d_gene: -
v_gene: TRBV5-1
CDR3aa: CASSLEQGRSEQYF
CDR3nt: TGCGCCAGCAGCTTGGAGCAGGGACGAAGCGAGCAGTACTTC

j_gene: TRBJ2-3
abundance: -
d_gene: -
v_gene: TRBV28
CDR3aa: CASSLLSGDTQYF
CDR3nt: TGTGCCAGCAGTTTGTTGTCGGGGGATACGCAGTATTTT

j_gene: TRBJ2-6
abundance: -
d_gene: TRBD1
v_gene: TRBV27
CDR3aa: CASSFIGTGVAGANVLTF
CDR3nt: TGTGCCAGCAGTTTCATCGGGACAGGGGTGGCTGGGGCCAACGTCCTGACTTTC

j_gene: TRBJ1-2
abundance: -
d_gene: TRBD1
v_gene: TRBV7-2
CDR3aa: CASRPPGDRGSGGYTF
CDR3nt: TGTGCCAGCAGACCGCCGGGGGACAGGGGGTCGGGAGGCTACACCTTC

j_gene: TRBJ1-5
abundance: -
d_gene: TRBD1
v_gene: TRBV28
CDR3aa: CASTKTGSNQPQHF
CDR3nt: TGTGCCAGCACTAAGACAGGGAGCAATCAGCCCCAGCATTTT

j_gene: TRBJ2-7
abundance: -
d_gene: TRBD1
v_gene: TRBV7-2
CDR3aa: CASSQQGASYEQYF
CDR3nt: TGTGCCAGCAGCCAACAGGGGGCGTCCTACGAGCAGTACTTC

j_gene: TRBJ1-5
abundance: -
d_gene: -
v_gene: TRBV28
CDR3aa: CASVRGPDQPQHF
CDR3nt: TGTGCCAGCGTTCGGGGACCGGATCAGCCCCAGCATTTT

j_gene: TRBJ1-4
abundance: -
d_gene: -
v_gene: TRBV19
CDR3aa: CASSPQATNEKLFF
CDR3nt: TGTGCCAGTAGTCCCCAAGCAACTAATGAAAAACTGTTTTTT

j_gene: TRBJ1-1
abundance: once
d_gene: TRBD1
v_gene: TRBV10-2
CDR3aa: CASVTGDTEAFF
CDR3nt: TGCGCCAGCGTCACAGGGGACACTGAAGCTTTCTTT

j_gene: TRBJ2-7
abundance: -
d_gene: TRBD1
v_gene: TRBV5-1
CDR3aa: CASSWAGGLSSYEQYF
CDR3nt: TGCGCCAGCAGCTGGGCAGGGGGTCTTAGCTCCTACGAGCAGTACTTC

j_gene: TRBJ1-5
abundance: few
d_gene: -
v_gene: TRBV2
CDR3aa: CASSMAQYQPQHF
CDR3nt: TGTGCCAGCAGCATGGCCCAGTACCAGCCCCAGCATTTT

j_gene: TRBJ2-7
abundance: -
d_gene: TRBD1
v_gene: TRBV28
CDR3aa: CASSLTGQGESYEQYF
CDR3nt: TGTGCCAGCAGTTTAACCGGACAGGGGGAATCCTACGAGCAGTACTTC

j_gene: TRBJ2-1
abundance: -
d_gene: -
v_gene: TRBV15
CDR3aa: CATSRDPGNEQFF
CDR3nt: TGTGCCACCAGCAGAGATCCAGGGAATGAGCAGTTCTTC

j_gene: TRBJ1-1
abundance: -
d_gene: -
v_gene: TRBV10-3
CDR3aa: CAVRDRTNTEAFF
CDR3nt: TGTGCCGTTCGGGACCGAACGAACACTGAAGCTTTCTTT

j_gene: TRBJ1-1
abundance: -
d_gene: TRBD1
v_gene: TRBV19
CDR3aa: CASRAGTGGHTEAFF
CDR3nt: TGTGCCAGTAGAGCCGGGACAGGGGGCCACACTGAAGCTTTCTTT

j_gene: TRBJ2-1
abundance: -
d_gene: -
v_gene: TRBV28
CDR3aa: CASSSFGTINNEQFF
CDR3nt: TGTGCCAGCAGTTCCTTTGGGACAATAAACAATGAGCAGTTCTTC

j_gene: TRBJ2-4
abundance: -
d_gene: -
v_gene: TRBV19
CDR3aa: CASRDRQRGDIQYF
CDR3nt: TGTGCCAGTAGAGACCGACAGAGGGGTGACATTCAGTACTTC

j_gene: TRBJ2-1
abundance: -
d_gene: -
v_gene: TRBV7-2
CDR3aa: CASSPHLSVNEQFF
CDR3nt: TGTGCCAGCAGCCCTCATCTGAGTGTAAATGAGCAGTTCTTC

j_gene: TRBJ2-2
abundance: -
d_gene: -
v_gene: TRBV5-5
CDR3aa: CASSLPAGELFF
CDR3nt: TGTGCCAGCAGCTTACCGGCCGGGGAGCTGTTTTTT

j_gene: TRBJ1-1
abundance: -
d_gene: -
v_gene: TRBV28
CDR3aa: CASSSPYLEAFF
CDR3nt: TGTGCCAGCAGTTCACCCTACCTTGAAGCTTTCTTT

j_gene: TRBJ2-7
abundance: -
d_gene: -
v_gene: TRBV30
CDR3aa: CASSLGYEQYF
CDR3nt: TGTGCCTCCAGTTTGGGCTACGAGCAGTACTTC

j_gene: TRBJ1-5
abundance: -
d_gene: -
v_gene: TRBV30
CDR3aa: CAWSKVGLSQPQHF
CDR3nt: TGTGCCTGGAGTAAAGTAGGGCTTAGTCAGCCCCAGCATTTT

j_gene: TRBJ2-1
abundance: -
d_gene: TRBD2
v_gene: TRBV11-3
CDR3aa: CASSRGLAGNEQFF
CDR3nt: TGTGCCAGCAGCCGCGGACTAGCGGGGAATGAGCAGTTCTTC

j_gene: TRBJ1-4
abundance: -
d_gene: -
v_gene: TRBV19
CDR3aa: CASSMSGATNEKLFF
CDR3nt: TGTGCCAGTAGTATGTCGGGGGCAACTAATGAAAAACTGTTTTTT

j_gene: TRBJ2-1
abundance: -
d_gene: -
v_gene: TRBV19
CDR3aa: CASSGASYNEQFF
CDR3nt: TGTGCCAGTAGTGGGGCCTCCTACAATGAGCAGTTCTTC

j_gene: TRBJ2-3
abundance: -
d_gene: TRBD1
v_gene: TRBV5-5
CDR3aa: CASSFRTGGPDTQYF
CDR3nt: TGTGCCAGCAGCTTCCGGACAGGGGGCCCAGATACGCAGTATTTT

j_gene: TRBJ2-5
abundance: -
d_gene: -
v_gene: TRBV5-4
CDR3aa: CASSLAWRQGQETQYF
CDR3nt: TGTGCCAGCAGCTTGGCTTGGAGGCAGGGGCAAGAGACCCAGTACTTC

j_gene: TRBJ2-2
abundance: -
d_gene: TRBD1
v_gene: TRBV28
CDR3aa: CASSPGQGANTGELFF
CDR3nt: TGTGCCAGCAGTCCCGGTCAGGGGGCGAACACCGGGGAGCTGTTTTTT

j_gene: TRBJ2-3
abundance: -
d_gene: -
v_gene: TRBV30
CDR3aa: CAWRKGSGHTDTQYF
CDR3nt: TGTGCCTGGAGGAAGGGTAGCGGACATACAGATACGCAGTATTTT

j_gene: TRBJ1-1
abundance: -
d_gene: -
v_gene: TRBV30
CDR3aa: CAWGLGAKAFF
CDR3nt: TGTGCCTGGGGTTTGGGGGCAAAAGCTTTCTTT

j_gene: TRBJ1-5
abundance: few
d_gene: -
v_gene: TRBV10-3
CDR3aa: CAISGGYSNQPQHF
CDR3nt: TGTGCCATCAGTGGGGGGTATAGCAATCAGCCCCAGCATTTT

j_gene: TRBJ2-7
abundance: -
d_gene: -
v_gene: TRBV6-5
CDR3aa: CASSYLEAGAGEQYF
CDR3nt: TGTGCCAGCAGTTACCTTGAGGCCGGGGCGGGGGAGCAGTACTTC

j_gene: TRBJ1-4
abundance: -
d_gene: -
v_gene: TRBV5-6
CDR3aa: CASSKDRSNRFLLF
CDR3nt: TGTGCCAGCAGTAAGGACCGATCGAATCGCTTTCTCCTTTTT

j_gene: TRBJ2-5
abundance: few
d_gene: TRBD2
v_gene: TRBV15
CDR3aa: CATSRDRASGQETQYF
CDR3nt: TGTGCCACCAGCAGAGATCGGGCTAGCGGTCAAGAGACCCAGTACTTC

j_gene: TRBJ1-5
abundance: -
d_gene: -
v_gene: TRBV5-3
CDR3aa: CARSPYSRQPQHF
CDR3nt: TGTGCCAGAAGCCCCTATTCTCGTCAGCCCCAGCATTTT

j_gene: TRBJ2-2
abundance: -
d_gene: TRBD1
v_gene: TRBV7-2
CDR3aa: CASSATGQPGELFF
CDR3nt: TGTGCCAGCAGCGCAACGGGACAGCCAGGAGAGCTGTTTTTT

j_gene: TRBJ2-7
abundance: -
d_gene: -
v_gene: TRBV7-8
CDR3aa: CASSLEALEQYF
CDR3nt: TGTGCCAGCAGCTTAGAAGCTCTAGAGCAGTACTTC

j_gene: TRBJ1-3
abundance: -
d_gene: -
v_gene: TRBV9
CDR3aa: CASSAQRTEAGNTIYF
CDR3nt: TGTGCCAGCAGCGCCCAACGGACAGAGGCTGGAAACACCATATATTTT

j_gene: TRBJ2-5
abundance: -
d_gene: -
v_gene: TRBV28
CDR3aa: CASSLRGSTGTQYF
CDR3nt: TGTGCCAGCAGTTTACGGGGATCGACAGGGACCCAGTACTTC

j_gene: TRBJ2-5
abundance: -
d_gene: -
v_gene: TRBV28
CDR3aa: CASSLPATGLETQYF
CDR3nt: TGTGCCAGCAGTTTGCCGGCCACAGGGCTCGAGACCCAGTACTTC

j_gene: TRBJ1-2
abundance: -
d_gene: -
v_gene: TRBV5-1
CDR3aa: CASSLEGGLYGYTF
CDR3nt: TGCGCCAGCAGCTTGGAAGGAGGGCTATATGGCTACACCTTC

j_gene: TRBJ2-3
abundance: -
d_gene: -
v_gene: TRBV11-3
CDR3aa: CASSRSGVTDTQYF
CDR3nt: TGTGCCAGCAGCCGCTCCGGGGTCACAGATACGCAGTATTTT

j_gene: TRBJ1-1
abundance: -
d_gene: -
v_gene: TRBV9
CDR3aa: CASSVVPGTEAFF
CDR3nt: TGTGCCAGCAGCGTAGTGCCAGGGACTGAAGCTTTCTTT

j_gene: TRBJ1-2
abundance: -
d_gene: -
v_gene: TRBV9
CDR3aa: CASSVTGDYGYTF
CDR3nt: TGTGCCAGCAGCGTAACGGGAGACTATGGCTACACCTTC

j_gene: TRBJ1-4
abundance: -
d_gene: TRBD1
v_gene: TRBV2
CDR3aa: CASTTGVNNEKLFF
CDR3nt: TGTGCCAGCACTACAGGGGTTAATAATGAAAAACTGTTTTTT